The 9 T cell receptor beta chains listed next were all sequenced from one sample in a study of cytomegalovirus exposure and HLA in healthy donors. This PCR relied on a set of 60 Vbeta primers and 13 Jbeta primers. This table comes from immunoSEQ multiplex PCR, and its TCRdb copy is limited to in-frame clones, with some not included. The data hold 180,000 or so clones, with approximately 78% observed a single time. Sequencing used PBMCs. The receptors derive from a woman aged 50 to 65 in good health and CMV-seropositive.

The chain carries TRBV19 and TRBJ1-5; TRBD1 matches 9 bases. J gave up 4 bases and V 6 bases, and 4 bases lay outside the gene matches. Germline V gives CDR1 LNHDA, CDR2 SQIVND (reference sequence). The CDR3 loop spans 14 amino acids. CDR3 in amino acids: CASSGTGFNQPQHF. The CDR3 coding sequence is TGTGCCAGTAGCGGGACAGGGTTTAATCAGCCCCAGCATTTT.

The V gene is TRBV15, the J gene TRBJ2-3, with a weak D call TRBD2 (6 bases). This CDR3 comprises 15 residues. CDR1 and CDR2 from the germline V gene are LNHNV and YYDKDF (reference sequence). The V end lost 5 bases, the J end lost 3 bases, and 15 bases lay between the germline ends. Here the CDR3 reads CATSREKLATDTQYF. The CDR3 DNA sequence: TGTGCCACCAGCCGCGAAAAACTAGCAACAGATACGCAGTATTTT.

This sequence joins TRBV28 and TRBJ2-7; 8 bases are a match to TRBD1. The V and J ends lost 6 bases and 3 bases, in that order; junction bases with no gene match: 10. In germline, CDR1 is MDHEN, CDR2 SYDVKM. CDR3 length equals 15 residues. CDR3 residues: CASRPETGVGYEQYF. CDR3 bases: TGTGCCAGCAGGCCAGAGACAGGGGTCGGCTACGAGCAGTACTTC.

The CDR3 reads CAISEGDSYEQYF. CDR3 nucleotide sequence: TGTGCCATCAGTGAAGGGGACTCCTACGAGCAGTACTTC. The chain links TRBV10-3 to TRBJ2-7, with a tentative D call TRBD1 (5 bases). This CDR3 comprises 13 residues. CDR1 and CDR2 (germline): ENHRY, SYGVKD. Deletions cut 3 bases from V and 0 bases from J, with 6 bases between.

The sample holds a few counts of this clone. The rearrangement links TRBV7-3 to TRBJ2-1; the match to TRBD2 covers 12 bases. The V gene's germline CDR1 is SGHTA and CDR2 FQGTGA. The CDR3 length is 14 residues. Trimming took 2 bases from V and 13 from J; bases not matched to a gene: 6. CDR3 coding DNA: TGTGCCAGCAGCTTATCACTAGCGGGAGGAGATCAGTTCTTC. As protein: CASSLSLAGGDQFF.

The CDR3 region has the DNA TGCGCCAGCAGCTTGAGGCGTTGGGGCGGGGGCACGAACACCGGGGAGCTGTTTTTT. Its protein product is CASSLRRWGGGTNTGELFF. The chain couples TRBV5-1 to TRBJ2-2; tentatively, D is TRBD2 (7 bases). V was clipped by 1 base and J by 0 bases, with 19 bases between them. The CDR3 loop spans 19 amino acids. Germline V gene lookup returns CDR1 SGHRS and CDR2 YFSETQ.

The chain joins TRBV19 to TRBJ2-7, with 9 bases identical to TRBD2. Germline lookup yields CDR1 LNHDA and CDR2 SQIVND (reference sequence). Trimming cost V 6 bases and J 0 bases; bases outside gene matches: 9. The CDR3 is 16 residues long. CDR3 sequence reads: CASSRGELAGSYEQYF. CDR3 nucleotides: TGTGCCAGTAGCCGAGGGGAACTAGCGGGCTCCTACGAGCAGTACTTC.

This chain links TRBV5-3 with TRBJ2-1, with D possibly being TRBD2 (5 bases). TRBV5-3 is known as an ORF, though its function is uncertain. V was shortened by 4 bases and J by 11 bases, with 13 bases between the two germline ends. The length of the CDR3 is 12 residues. CDR3 bases: TGTGCCAGAAGCGGACGTAGCGTTCAGCAGTTCTTC. Its translation: CARSGRSVQQFF.

The V call is TRBV27, the J call TRBJ1-2, with D possibly TRBD1 on 5 matching bases. This CDR3 has 17 amino acids. Trimming removed 5 bases from V and 8 bases from J, with 27 bases in between. Germline CDR1 and CDR2: MNHEY and SMNVEV (reference sequence). This CDR3 is CASSQFAGGARAGGYTF. The CDR3 nucleotides are TGTGCCAGCAGTCAATTCGCGGGGGGTGCCAGGGCCGGGGGCTACACCTTC.